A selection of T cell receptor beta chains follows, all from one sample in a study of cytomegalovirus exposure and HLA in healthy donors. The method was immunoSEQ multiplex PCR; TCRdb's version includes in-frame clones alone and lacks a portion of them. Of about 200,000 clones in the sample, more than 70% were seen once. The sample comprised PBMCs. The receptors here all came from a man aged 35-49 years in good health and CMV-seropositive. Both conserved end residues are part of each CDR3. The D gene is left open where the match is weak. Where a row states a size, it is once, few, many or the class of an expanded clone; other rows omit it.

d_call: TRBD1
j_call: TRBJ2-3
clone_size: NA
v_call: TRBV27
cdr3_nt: TGTGCCAGCAGTTCGGGACAGGGCTCTCGGGATACGCAGTATTTT
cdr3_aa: CASSSGQGSRDTQYF

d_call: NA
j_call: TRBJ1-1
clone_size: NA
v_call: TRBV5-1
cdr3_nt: TGCGCCAGCAGCTTGGCTGAGGGTACGATGAACACTGAAGCTTTCTTT
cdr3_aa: CASSLAEGTMNTEAFF

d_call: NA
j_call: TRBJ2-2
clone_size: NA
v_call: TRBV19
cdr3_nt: TGTGCCAGTAGTATTAGGGGTGTCACCGGGGAGCTGTTTTTT
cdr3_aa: CASSIRGVTGELFF

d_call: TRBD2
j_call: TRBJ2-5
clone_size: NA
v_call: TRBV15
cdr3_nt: TGTGCCACCAGGAGTACTAGCGGGAGTGGCGAGACCCAGTACTTC
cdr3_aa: CATRSTSGSGETQYF

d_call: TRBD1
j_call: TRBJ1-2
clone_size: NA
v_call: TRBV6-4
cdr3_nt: TGTGCCAGCAGAGGACTGACAGGGGGCCCGGGTGGCTACACCTTC
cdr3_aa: CASRGLTGGPGGYTF

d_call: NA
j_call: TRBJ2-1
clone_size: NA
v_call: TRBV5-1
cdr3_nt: TGCGCCAGCAGCTTTGCTAGGCCCGGCAATGAGCAGTTCTTC
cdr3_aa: CASSFARPGNEQFF

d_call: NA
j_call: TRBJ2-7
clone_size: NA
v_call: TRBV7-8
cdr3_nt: TGTGCCAGCAGCTTAGGCCAGGGGTTCTCAATGGAGCAGTACTTC
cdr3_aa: CASSLGQGFSMEQYF

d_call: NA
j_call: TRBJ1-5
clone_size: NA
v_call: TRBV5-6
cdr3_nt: TGTGCCAGCAGCTTGGGACACAATAGCAATCAGCCCCAGCATTTT
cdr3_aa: CASSLGHNSNQPQHF

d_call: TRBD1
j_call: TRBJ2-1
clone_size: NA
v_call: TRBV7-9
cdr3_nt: TGTTCCAGCAGACAGGGACCCCAGCAGTTCTTC
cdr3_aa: CSSRQGPQQFF

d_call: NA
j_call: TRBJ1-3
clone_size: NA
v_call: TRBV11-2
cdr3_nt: TGTGCCAGCGACAGGTTATCCGGAAACACCATATATTTT
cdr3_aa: CASDRLSGNTIYF

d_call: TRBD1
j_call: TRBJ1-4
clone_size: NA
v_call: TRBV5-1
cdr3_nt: TGCGCCAGCAGAAAGGTATCCGGGACAGGGGATGAAAAACTGTTTTTT
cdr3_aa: CASRKVSGTGDEKLFF

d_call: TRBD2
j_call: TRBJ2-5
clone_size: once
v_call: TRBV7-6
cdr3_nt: TGTGCCAGCAGCTTGGGGGGAGGGGAGACCCAGTACTTC
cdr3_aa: CASSLGGGETQYF

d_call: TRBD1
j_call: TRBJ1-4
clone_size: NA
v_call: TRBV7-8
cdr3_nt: TGTGCCAGCAGCCCCGCTCTCTTGACAGGGCTGGTTAATGAAAAACTGTTTTTT
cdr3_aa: CASSPALLTGLVNEKLFF

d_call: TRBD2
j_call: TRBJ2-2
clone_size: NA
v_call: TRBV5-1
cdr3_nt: TGCGCCAGCAGCGCGAGACTAGCGGGAGGGTCCATTGCGAACACCGGGGAGCTGTTTTTT
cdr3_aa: CASSARLAGGSIANTGELFF

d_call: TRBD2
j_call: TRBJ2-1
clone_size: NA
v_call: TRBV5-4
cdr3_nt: TGTGCCAGCAGCTTCGGGACTAGCGTTTACAATGAGCAGTTCTTC
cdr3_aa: CASSFGTSVYNEQFF

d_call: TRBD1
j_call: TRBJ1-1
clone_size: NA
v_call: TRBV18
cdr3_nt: TGTGCCAGCTCAGCGGGACAGATGAACACTGAAGCTTTCTTT
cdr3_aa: CASSAGQMNTEAFF

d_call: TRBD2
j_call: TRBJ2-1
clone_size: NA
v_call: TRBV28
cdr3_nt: TGTGCCAGCAGTTTCCCGGGACTAGAAGGCAATGAGCAGTTCTTC
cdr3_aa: CASSFPGLEGNEQFF

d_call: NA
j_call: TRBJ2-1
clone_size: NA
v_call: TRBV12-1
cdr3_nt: TGTGCCAGCAGATCAGGGGGGACTAGGCACAATGAGCAGTTCTTC
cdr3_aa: CASRSGGTRHNEQFF

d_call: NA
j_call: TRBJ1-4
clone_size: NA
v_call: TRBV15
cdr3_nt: TGTGCCACCAGCAGAGAAGGACAGCTTAATGAAAAACTGTTTTTT
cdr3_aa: CATSREGQLNEKLFF

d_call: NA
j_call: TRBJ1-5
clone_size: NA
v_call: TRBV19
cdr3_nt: TGTGCCAGTAGTACCCGCGACAAGAATAATCAGCCCCAGCATTTT
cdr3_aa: CASSTRDKNNQPQHF

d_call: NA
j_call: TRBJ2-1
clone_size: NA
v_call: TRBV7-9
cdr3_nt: TGTGCCAGCAGCTTCGGGGCGGGGTCCTACAATGAGCAGTTCTTC
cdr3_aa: CASSFGAGSYNEQFF

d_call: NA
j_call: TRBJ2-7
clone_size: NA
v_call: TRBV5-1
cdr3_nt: TGCGCCAGCAGCGGTACAGGGAAGAGCTCCTACGAGCAGTACTTC
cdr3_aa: CASSGTGKSSYEQYF

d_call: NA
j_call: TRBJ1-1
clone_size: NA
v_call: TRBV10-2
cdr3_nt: TGCGCCAGCAGTGAGAGCAGGGTGAGCACTGAAGCTTTCTTT
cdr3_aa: CASSESRVSTEAFF

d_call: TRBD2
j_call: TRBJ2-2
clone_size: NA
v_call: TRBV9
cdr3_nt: TGTGCCAGCAGCCCTAGGACTAGCGGATTCCCCGGGGAGCTGTTTTTT
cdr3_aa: CASSPRTSGFPGELFF

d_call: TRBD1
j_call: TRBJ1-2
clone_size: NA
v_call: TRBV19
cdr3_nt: TGTGCCAGTAGCCCGACAGGGGTTTATGGCTACACCTTC
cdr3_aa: CASSPTGVYGYTF

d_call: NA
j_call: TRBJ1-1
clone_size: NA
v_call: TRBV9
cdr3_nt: TGTGCCAGCAGCCCCCCCGGGGGCACTGAAGCTTTCTTT
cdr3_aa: CASSPPGGTEAFF

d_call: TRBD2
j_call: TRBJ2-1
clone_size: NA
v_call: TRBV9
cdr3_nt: TGTGCCAGCAGCGTAGCGGGAGGTGTAGGAGATGAGCAGTTCTTC
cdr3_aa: CASSVAGGVGDEQFF

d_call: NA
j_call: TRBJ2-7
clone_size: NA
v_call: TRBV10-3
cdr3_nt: TGTGCCATCTCCGGACAGAGCTCCTACGAGCAGTACTTC
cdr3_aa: CAISGQSSYEQYF

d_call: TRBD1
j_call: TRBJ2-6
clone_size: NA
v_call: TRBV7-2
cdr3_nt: TGTGCCAGCAGCCAAGGGACAGGGGGCTTTGGGGCCAACGTCCTGACTTTC
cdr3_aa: CASSQGTGGFGANVLTF

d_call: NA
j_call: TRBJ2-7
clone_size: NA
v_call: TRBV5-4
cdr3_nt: TGTGCCAGCAGCCCCAGGACGTTACGGGAAACCTACGAGCAGTACTTC
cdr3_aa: CASSPRTLRETYEQYF

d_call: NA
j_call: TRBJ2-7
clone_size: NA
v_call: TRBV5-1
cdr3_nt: TGCGCCAGCAGCTTGGATGGAGGGCGGGAGCAGTACTTC
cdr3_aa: CASSLDGGREQYF

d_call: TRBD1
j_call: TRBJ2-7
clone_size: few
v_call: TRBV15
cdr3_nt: TGTGCCACCAGCGTAAGTGGGACAGGGGCGAACGAGCAGTACTTC
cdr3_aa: CATSVSGTGANEQYF

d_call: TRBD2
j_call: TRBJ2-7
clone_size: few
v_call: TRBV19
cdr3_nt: TGTGCCAGTAGCCCTTTTACGGGAGGGCCGTACGAGCAGTACTTC
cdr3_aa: CASSPFTGGPYEQYF

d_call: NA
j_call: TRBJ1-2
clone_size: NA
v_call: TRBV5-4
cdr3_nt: TGTGCCAGCAGGGGGAGACGTGGCTACACCTTC
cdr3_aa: CASRGRRGYTF

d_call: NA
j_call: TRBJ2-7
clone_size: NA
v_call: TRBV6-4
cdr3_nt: TGTGCCAGCAGTCGGGAGGCAGGGGGCAACGAGCAGTACTTC
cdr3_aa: CASSREAGGNEQYF

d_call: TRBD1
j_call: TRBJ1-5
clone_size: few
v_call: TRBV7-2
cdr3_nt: TGTGCCAGCAGTCCGACAGGGACCCTAAATCAGCCCCAGCATTTT
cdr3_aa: CASSPTGTLNQPQHF

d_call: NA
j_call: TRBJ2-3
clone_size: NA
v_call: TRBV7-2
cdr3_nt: TGTGCCAGCAGCTTTAGCGGACGCAGTCCAGATACGCAGTATTTT
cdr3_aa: CASSFSGRSPDTQYF

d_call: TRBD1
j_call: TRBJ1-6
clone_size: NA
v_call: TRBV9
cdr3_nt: TGTGCCAGCAGCGTCGGGCAGGGGGACGCACCCCTCCACTTT
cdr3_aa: CASSVGQGDAPLHF

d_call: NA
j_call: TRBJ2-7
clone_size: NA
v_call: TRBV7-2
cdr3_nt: TGTGCCAGCAGCTTAGGTAGTCAGGTAGCCTACGAGCAGTACTTC
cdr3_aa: CASSLGSQVAYEQYF

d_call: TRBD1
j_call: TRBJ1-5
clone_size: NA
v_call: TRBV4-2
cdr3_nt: TGTGCCAGCAGCCAGGGACAGGGTGAACAGCCCCAGCATTTT
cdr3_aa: CASSQGQGEQPQHF

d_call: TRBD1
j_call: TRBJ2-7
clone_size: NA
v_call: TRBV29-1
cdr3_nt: TGCAGCGTTGAAGGACAGGGAACCTACGAGCAGTACTTC
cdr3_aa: CSVEGQGTYEQYF

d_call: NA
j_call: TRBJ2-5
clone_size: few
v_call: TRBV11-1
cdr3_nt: TGTGCCAGCAGCCGCAGGACAGTAGGGCAAGAGACCCAGTACTTC
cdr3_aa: CASSRRTVGQETQYF